These 20 T cell receptor beta chains were all obtained from the same sample, sequenced in a study of post-analysis software for immune sequencing data. Study-level results: Relative to controls, patients had 5 or 6 TRBV segments at higher frequency, with TRBV5-6, TRBV5-1 and TRBV20-1 among these.

Unique molecular identifiers featured in each of the TCR beta cDNA libraries. Each CDR3 protein gets one entry after TCRdb re-called the PCR reads with MiXCR. The sample lists hundreds of thousands of distinct CDR3 sequences; just under 30% were seen once. Their antigens are not known. Sequenced: blood. The source of these receptors is a girl aged 5-17 years with multiple sclerosis.

This clonotype has ten or more counts. The V gene is TRBV7-9, the J gene TRBJ2-1; D possibly corresponds to TRBD2 (5 bases). The CDR3 is 14 residues long. The germline CDR1 and CDR2 sequences are SEHNR and FQNEAQ (reference sequence). V was clipped by 8 bases and J by 5 bases, with 16 bases between them. The CDR3: CASLPSSTNNEQFF. CDR3 DNA sequence: TGTGCCAGCCTGCCGTCTAGCACCAACAATGAGCAGTTCTTC.

In regard to this clonotype: The germline gene is not matched at one end of the junction; a read error may be the cause. The chain links TRBV20-1 to TRBJ2-3, with 8 bases matching TRBD2. The CDR3 is 18 residues long. Germline V gene lookup returns CDR1 DFQATT and CDR2 SNEGSKA (reference sequence). The CDR3 nucleotides read TGCAGTACTAGAGGGACGGGCGGGGGGAACCGACGCACAGATACGCAGTATTTT. The encoded protein is CSTRGTGGGNRRTDTQYF.

This clonotype was detected a few times. The J gene is TRBJ2-1, the V gene TRBV7-9, with D perhaps assigned TRBD1 or TRBD2 (6 bases each). This CDR3 spans 16 amino acids. CDR1 and CDR2 (germline): SEHNR, FQNEAQ (reference sequence). Deletions cut 7 bases from V and 0 bases from J, with 16 bases between. The CDR3 here is CASTGAGEPSYNEQFF. The CDR3 bases are TGTGCCAGCACGGGGGCGGGTGAACCCTCCTACAATGAGCAGTTCTTC.

This sequence joins TRBV27 and TRBJ2-1, with D unclear. V lost 5 bases to trimming and J lost 5 bases, with 13 bases between them. This CDR3 has 14 residues. Germline CDR1 reads MNHEY; CDR2 reads SMNVEV (reference sequence). CDR3 bases: TGTGCCAGCAGTGCTCGGAACCGGCACAATGAGCAGTTCTTC. Its protein is CASSARNRHNEQFF.

The chain employs TRBV5-8 and TRBJ2-1; 7 positions match TRBD2. The CDR3 length is 17 residues. After removal of 1 base from V and 0 bases from J, the junction contained 7 bases not matched to a gene. Germline V lookup: CDR1 SGHTS, CDR2 YDEGEE. CDR3 in DNA: TGTGCCAGCAGCTTGTGGGTCGGGGGGAGCTCCTACAATGAGCAGTTCTTC. Translating it yields CASSLWVGGSSYNEQFF.

V gene TRBV6-6 combines with J gene TRBJ1-2; 7 bases are a match to TRBD1. CDR1 and CDR2 from the germline V gene are MNHNY and SVGAGI (reference sequence). Trimming at V came to 3 bases and at J to 5 bases, leaving 9 bases not matched to a gene. CDR3 length equals 15 residues. The CDR3 protein is CASSYRGQDGYGYTF. The DNA for the CDR3 is TGTGCCAGCAGTTATAGAGGACAGGATGGATATGGCTACACCTTC.

This clonotype was seen at least ten times. The rearrangement uses TRBV5-4 and TRBJ2-3, with D hard to call. V was shortened by 10 bases and J by 0 bases, with 15 bases between the two germline ends. Per germline, CDR1 SGHNT and CDR2 YYREEE (reference sequence). The CDR3 is 14 residues long. The CDR3 DNA reads TGTGCCGGCAAGGGTGGCGGTAGCACAGATACGCAGTATTTT. It specifies CAGKGGGSTDTQYF.

This clonotype was observed a handful of times. The V gene is TRBV28, the J gene TRBJ2-1; maybe TRBD2 (6 bases). Germline V gives CDR1 MDHEN, CDR2 SYDVKM. The CDR3 has 17 amino acids. Trimming removed 7 bases at V and 0 bases at J, with 19 bases between. CDR3 sequence reads: CASKSPGLATSYNEQFF. The CDR3 region has the DNA TGTGCCAGCAAGTCCCCGGGACTCGCGACCTCCTACAATGAGCAGTTCTTC. The entire variable domain, with the rest obtained from reference TRBV28 and TRBJ2-1, is as follows: DVKVTQSSRYLVKRTGEKVFLECVQDMDHENMFWYRQDPGLGLRLIYFSYDVKMKEKGDIPEGYSVSREKKERFSLILESASTNQTSMYLCASKSPGLATSYNEQFFGPGTRLTVL.

Notes on this clonotype: Germline and junction disagree at one end, which may indicate a read error. The chain links TRBV7-9 to TRBJ2-3, with D unresolved. This CDR3 spans 12 amino acids. Looked up from germline, CDR1 is SEHNR and CDR2 is FQNEAQ (reference sequence). The CDR3: CTSTPWTDTQYF. CDR3 DNA sequence: TGTACCAGCACGCCGTGGACAGATACGCAGTATTTT.

In this sample, this clonotype turned up a few times. The chain links TRBV28 to TRBJ1-6; D is unclear. There are 12 residues in the CDR3. Trimming took off 6 bases at V and 8 bases at J, with 8 bases between the two ends. Germline V CDR1 and CDR2: MDHEN, SYDVKM. CDR3 loop: CASRASDSPLHF. In nucleotides, the CDR3 is TGTGCCAGCAGGGCCAGTGATTCACCCCTCCACTTT.

V usage is TRBV29-1 and J usage is TRBJ1-2; D not resolved. This CDR3 spans 13 amino acids. Germline loops: CDR1 SQVTM, CDR2 ANQGSEA. V gave up 2 bases and J gave up 2 bases, with 9 bases separating them. CDR3 region: CSVESGPNYGYTF. The CDR3 DNA follows: TGCAGCGTTGAATCCGGACCCAACTATGGCTACACCTTC.

This clonotype showed up just a few times. The rearrangement uses TRBV25-1 and TRBJ2-3; D is unclear. Trimming removed 4 bases from V and 3 bases from J, with 8 bases in between. Per germline, CDR1 MGHDK and CDR2 SYGVNS. The CDR3 sequence is 13 residues long. The CDR3 DNA is TGTGCCAGCAGTGCCGTAGGGACAGATACGCAGTATTTT. It is translated as CASSAVGTDTQYF. Full variable domain (missing parts from reference TRBV25-1 and TRBJ2-3): EADIYQTPRYLVIGTGKKITLECSQTMGHDKMYWYQQDPGMELHLIHYSYGVNSTEKGDLSSESTVSRIRTEHFPLTLESARPSHTSQYLCASSAVGTDTQYFGPGTRLTVL.

The chain employs TRBV28 and TRBJ1-4, with unresolved D. Trimming removed 5 bases from V and 7 bases from J, with 14 bases in between. Germline V CDR1 and CDR2: MDHEN, SYDVKM. The CDR3 runs to 14 residues. This CDR3 reads CASSPPTLGEKLFF. In nucleotides, the CDR3 is TGTGCCAGCAGTCCCCCGACGCTGGGTGAAAAACTGTTTTTT.

This rearrangement joins TRBV5-4 to TRBJ1-4; D is ambiguous. This CDR3 has 15 residues. V lost 1 base and J lost 0, with 7 bases in between. Germline V lookup: CDR1 SGHNT, CDR2 YYREEE (reference sequence). The CDR3 sequence: CASSLKSATNEKLFF. The CDR3 DNA reads TGTGCCAGCAGCTTGAAGAGTGCAACTAATGAAAAACTGTTTTTT.

In this sample, this clonotype turned up a few times. The CDR3: CASSGGDRTGQETQYF. The CDR3 DNA is TGCGCCAGCAGCGGAGGGGATCGGACAGGACAAGAGACCCAGTACTTC. This chain joins TRBV4-1 and TRBJ2-5; a weak D match, TRBD1 (7 bases). The CDR3 loop spans 16 amino acids. The V and J ends lost 5 bases and 2 bases respectively, with 18 bases between them. Germline CDR1 is MGHRA and CDR2 is YSYEKL.

V usage is TRBV20-1 and J usage is TRBJ1-5; possibly TRBD1 for D (5 bases). This CDR3 has 16 residues. Germline lookup yields CDR1 DFQATT and CDR2 SNEGSKA (reference sequence). The ends were cut back, 0 bases at V and 0 bases at J, with 12 bases in the middle. As DNA, the CDR3 is TGCAGTGCTAGAGAACACCGGGACTATAGCAATCAGCCCCAGCATTTT. It yields the protein CSAREHRDYSNQPQHF.

This clonotype was seen more than once but under ten times. This chain links TRBV7-9 with TRBJ2-7; 13 positions agree with TRBD2. With 8 bases clipped from V and 6 bases from J, the junction kept 4 bases outside the gene matches. Germline V lookup: CDR1 SEHNR, CDR2 FQNEAQ (reference sequence). The CDR3 consists of 13 residues. CDR3 coding DNA: TGTGCCAGCCTGGGACTAGCGGGAAGCGAGCAGTACTTC. It specifies CASLGLAGSEQYF.

The CDR3 DNA follows: TGTGCCAGCAGCAGACAGGCCAGCAATCAGCCCCAGCATTTT. It is translated as CASSRQASNQPQHF. The genes are TRBV6-2 or TRBV6-3 and TRBJ1-5; TRBD1 is a possible D gene (6 bases). The germline V gene has CDR1 MNHEY and CDR2 SVGEGT. Trimming left V 6 bases short and J 1 base short, with 10 bases between. The CDR3 length is 14 residues.

This chain joins TRBV5-1 and TRBJ2-5, with 8 bases lining up with TRBD1. The germline CDR1 and CDR2 sequences are SGHRS and YFSETQ. V lost 7 bases, J lost 7 bases, and 6 bases stayed unmatched. The CDR3 consists of 12 residues. Here the CDR3 DNA reads TGCGCCAGCGGACAGGGAGGAGGGACCCAGTACTTC. Protein sequence: CASGQGGGTQYF.

The rearrangement joins TRBV4-1 to TRBJ1-1; 8 nucleotides agree with TRBD1. In germline, CDR1 is MGHRA, CDR2 YSYEKL. V lost 7 bases, J lost 2 bases, and 3 bases stayed unmatched. The CDR3 is 13 residues long. In DNA form, the CDR3 reads TGCGCCAGCACCGCAGGGGGCAACACTGAAGCTTTCTTT. This translates into CASTAGGNTEAFF.